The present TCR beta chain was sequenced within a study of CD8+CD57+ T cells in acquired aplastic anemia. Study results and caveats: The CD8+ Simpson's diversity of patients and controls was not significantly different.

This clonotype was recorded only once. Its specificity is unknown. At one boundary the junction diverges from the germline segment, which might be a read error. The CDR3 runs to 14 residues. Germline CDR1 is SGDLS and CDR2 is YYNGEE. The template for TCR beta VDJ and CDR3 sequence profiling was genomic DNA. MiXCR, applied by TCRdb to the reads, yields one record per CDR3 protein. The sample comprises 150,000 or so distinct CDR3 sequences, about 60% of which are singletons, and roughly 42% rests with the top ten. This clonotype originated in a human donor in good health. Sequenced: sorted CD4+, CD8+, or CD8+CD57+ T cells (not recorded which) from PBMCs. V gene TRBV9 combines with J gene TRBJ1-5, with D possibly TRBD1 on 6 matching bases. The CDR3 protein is CASSDRVSSQPQHF. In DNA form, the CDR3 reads TGTGCCAGCAGCGACAGGGTAAGCAGTCAGCCCCAGCATTTT.